This entry lists 23 T cell receptor beta chains sequenced from one sample in a study of shared clonotypes between healthy human individuals. Data came from immunoSEQ multiplex PCR; TCRdb stores just in-frame clones and leaves some out. The sample contains roughly 1.4 million clones, roughly 98.5% of which appear only once. Sequenced material: naive CD4+ T cells sorted from blood. Subset noted: CD45RA+ positively selected. The receptor source for this set is a man aged 25-45 years in good health.

The chain is built from TRBV2 and TRBJ2-1, with D possibly being TRBD2 (6 bases). CDR3 size: 14 residues. CDR1 is SNHLY, CDR2 FYNNEI, per germline. The V and J ends lost 7 bases and 0 bases respectively, with 10 bases between them. CDR3 nucleotide sequence: TGTGCCAGCAATAGCGGCAGCTCCTACAATGAGCAGTTCTTC. Amino acid sequence: CASNSGSSYNEQFF.

With respect to this clone: This sample includes further DNA sequences coding for the same CDR3. The chain recombines TRBV7-2 with TRBJ1-4; D call uncertain. CDR1 is SGHTA, CDR2 FQGNSA, per germline. This CDR3 has 13 amino acids. V lost 4 bases to trimming and J lost 4 bases, with 7 bases between them. CDR3 DNA: TGTGCCAGCAGCTCAGCGGGTAATGAAAAACTGTTTTTT. Amino acids: CASSSAGNEKLFF. The whole variable domain, remainder taken from reference TRBV7-2 and TRBJ1-4, is GAGVSQSPSNKVTEKGKDVELRCDPISGHTALYWYRQSLGQGLEFLIYFQGNSAPDKSGLPSDRFSAERTGGSVSTLTIQRTQQEDSAVYLCASSSAGNEKLFFGSGTQLSVL.

This clone was detected once. The chain is built from TRBV2 and TRBJ2-1; 9 bases line up with TRBD1. This CDR3 is 13 amino acids long. V lost 5 bases and J lost 8; bases outside the gene matches: 4. Looked up from germline, CDR1 is SNHLY and CDR2 is FYNNEI. CDR3 sequence (DNA): TGTGCCAGCAGTCGGGACAGGGTCGATGAGCAGTTCTTC. It encodes CASSRDRVDEQFF.

The chain recombines TRBV12-1 with TRBJ2-5; the table gives TRBD1 as D, unverified against the DNA. TRBV12-1 is a documented pseudogene. The CDR3 extends over 15 amino acids. The CDR3 sequence is CASSASDRGRETQYF. The CDR3 DNA follows: TGTGCCAGCAGCGCATCGGACAGGGGTCGAGAGACCCAGTACTTC.

The chain employs TRBV28 and TRBJ1-2; possible D gene TRBD1, 5 bases. Germline V gene lookup returns CDR1 MDHEN and CDR2 SYDVKM. Trimming pared 1 base from V and 5 bases from J, leaving 8 bases between. CDR3 length: 13 amino acids. Here the CDR3 reads CASSLSRQYGYTF. For the CDR3, the DNA is TGTGCCAGCAGTTTATCGAGACAGTATGGCTACACCTTC.

This clone was detected only once. The chain joins TRBV9 to TRBJ2-6; a possible D gene is TRBD1 (6 bases). Germline V CDR1 and CDR2: SGDLS, YYNGEE. The CDR3 sequence is 18 residues long. Trimming cost V 3 bases and J 0 bases, with 16 bases left between them. CDR3 residues: CASSDGTRGLSGANVLTF. In DNA, the CDR3 is TGTGCCAGCAGCGACGGGACACGAGGTCTCTCTGGGGCCAACGTCCTGACTTTC.

The chain carries TRBV7-9 and TRBJ2-5; 9 bases map to TRBD1. V shed 4 bases, J shed 4 bases, and the junction held 4 bases outside the gene matches. This CDR3 has 14 residues. Germline assignment: CDR1 SEHNR and CDR2 FQNEAQ (reference sequence). The CDR3 loop is CASSYTGGRETQYF. In nucleotides, the CDR3 is TGTGCCAGCAGCTATACAGGGGGCAGAGAGACCCAGTACTTC.

The DNA of the CDR3 is TGCGCCAGCAGCCAAGAACTAGCAGCCTCAAGCACAGATACGCAGTATTTT. This encodes CASSQELAASSTDTQYF. V is TRBV4-1 and J is TRBJ2-3; D might be TRBD2 (6 bases). The V gene's germline CDR1 is MGHRA and CDR2 YSYEKL. The CDR3 loop spans 17 amino acids. The germline V and J ends were trimmed by 0 bases and 0 bases, with 13 bases remaining between them.

This chain connects TRBV10-1 to TRBJ2-3; tentatively, D is TRBD2 (5 bases). There are 14 residues in the CDR3. Germline CDR1 reads WNHNN; CDR2 reads SYGVQD (reference sequence). Between the trimmed V and J ends, which lost 6 bases and 6 bases, there was a span of 16 bases. The CDR3 protein is CASRAGNPVDTQYF. The CDR3 DNA sequence: TGCGCCAGCAGGGCCGGGAACCCGGTTGATACGCAGTATTTT.

Of note for this clone: The same CDR3 can be traced to other DNA sequences in this sample. The chain recombines TRBV5-6 with TRBJ1-5, with D unresolved. There are 13 residues in the CDR3. The V and J ends lost 2 bases and 4 bases respectively, with 7 bases between them. Germline CDR1 SGHDT, CDR2 YYEEEE. The CDR3: CASSLAGNQPQHF. CDR3 DNA sequence: TGTGCCAGCAGCTTAGCGGGTAATCAGCCCCAGCATTTT.

The chain couples TRBV18 to TRBJ2-1, with TRBD2 matching over 7 bases. Trimming took 3 bases from V and 9 from J; bases not matched to a gene: 5. Germline V gene data show CDR1 as KGHSH and CDR2 as LQKENI. This CDR3 is 13 amino acids long. The DNA of the CDR3 is TGTGCCAGCTCACCCCTCTCGGGGGGTGAGCAGTTCTTC. Protein product: CASSPLSGGEQFF.

Here the CDR3 DNA reads TGTGCCAGCAGTTCACTCCGTGGGGGAATAGGGGGCTACAATGAGCAGTTCTTC. This gives the protein CASSSLRGGIGGYNEQFF. The chain recombines TRBV7-9 with TRBJ2-1; TRBD1 is a possible D gene (6 bases). Trimming stripped 6 bases from V and 3 bases from J, with 24 bases between. Germline V gives CDR1 SEHNR, CDR2 FQNEAQ (reference sequence). There are 18 residues in the CDR3. Combining the CDR3 with reference TRBV7-9 and TRBJ2-1 gives the whole variable domain DTGVSQNPRHKITKRGQNVTFRCDPISEHNRLYWYRQTLGQGPEFLTYFQNEAQLEKSRLLSDRFSAERPKGSFSTLEIQRTEQGDSAMYLCASSSLRGGIGGYNEQFFGPGTRLTVL.

On this clone itself: This sample includes further DNA sequences coding for the same CDR3. This chain connects TRBV19 to TRBJ1-1; D is unresolved. The V end was cut by 1 base, the J end by 3 bases, with 6 bases between. Germline CDR1 is LNHDA and CDR2 is SQIVND (reference sequence). This CDR3 spans 13 amino acids. Here the CDR3 reads CASSIARDTEAFF. The CDR3 DNA reads TGTGCCAGTAGTATAGCACGTGACACTGAAGCTTTCTTT.

V usage is TRBV7-6 and J usage is TRBJ2-1; D unclear. V lost 5 bases and J 5 bases, leaving 13 bases between the germline ends. CDR1 is SGHVS and CDR2 is FNYEAQ in the germline V gene. This CDR3 comprises 14 residues. The CDR3 protein is CASSHSPLDNEQFF. Written as DNA, the CDR3 is TGTGCCAGCAGCCATAGCCCTCTGGACAATGAGCAGTTCTTC.

This chain links TRBV27 with TRBJ2-7; 10 bases are shared with TRBD2. V lost 10 bases and J lost 4; bases outside the gene matches: 10. The CDR3 is 14 amino acids. Per germline, CDR1 MNHEY and CDR2 SMNVEV (reference sequence). The CDR3 spells CATQAGGASYEQYF. Written as DNA, the CDR3 is TGTGCCACCCAAGCGGGAGGGGCCTCGTACGAGCAGTACTTC.

The gene calls are TRBV4-1 and TRBJ2-1; D call uncertain. V dropped 2 bases and J dropped 4 bases, with 6 bases sitting between them. CDR1 is MGHRA, CDR2 YSYEKL, per germline. The CDR3 is 13 amino acids. CDR3 coding DNA: TGCGCCAGCAGCCAACCCGTATACAATGAGCAGTTCTTC. Protein sequence: CASSQPVYNEQFF.

V usage is TRBV27 and J usage is TRBJ2-3; D gene uncertain. This CDR3 is 13 amino acids long. V lost 11 bases and J 2 bases, leaving 14 bases between the germline ends. Germline V gene sequence: CDR1 MNHEY, CDR2 SMNVEV (reference sequence). The CDR3 DNA is TGTGCCCTCAAAGACCCGATCACAGATACGCAGTATTTT. It specifies CALKDPITDTQYF.

CDR3 sequence reads: CASSLVAGGLADSYEQYF. The CDR3 coding sequence is TGTGCCAGCAGCTTGGTGGCAGGTGGACTAGCGGACTCCTACGAGCAGTACTTC. This sequence joins TRBV5-5 and TRBJ2-7; 10 nucleotides line up with TRBD2. The CDR3 length is 18 residues. V shed 0 bases, J shed 0 bases, and the junction held 9 bases outside the gene matches. Germline CDR1 and CDR2: SGHKS and YYEKEE (reference sequence). The variable domain in full, with the rest retrieved from reference TRBV5-5 and TRBJ2-7, is DAGVTQSPTHLIKTRGQQVTLRCSPISGHKSVSWYQQVLGQGPQFIFQYYEKEERGRGNFPDRFSARQFPNYSSELNVNALLLGDSALYLCASSLVAGGLADSYEQYFGPGTRLTVT.

This CDR3 reads CASSIERVQGLYEQYF. In DNA form, the CDR3 reads TGTGCCAGTAGTATAGAGCGGGTACAGGGGCTCTACGAGCAGTACTTC. The chain couples TRBV19 to TRBJ2-7; 7 bases fit TRBD1. The CDR3 covers 16 residues. Germline CDR1 is LNHDA and CDR2 is SQIVND (reference sequence). J lost 3 bases, V lost 0 bases, and 8 bases had no gene match.

This chain connects TRBV30 to TRBJ2-7; the D is unclear. The CDR3 runs 12 residues. Between the trimmed V and J ends, which lost 2 bases and 2 bases, there was a span of 7 bases. The germline gives CDR1 GTSNPN, CDR2 SVGIG (reference sequence). This chain's CDR3 is CAWSPPAYEQYF. CDR3 DNA sequence: TGTGCCTGGAGTCCTCCGGCCTACGAGCAGTACTTC.

V usage is TRBV7-9 and J usage is TRBJ2-5; D perhaps matches TRBD2 (6 bases). Germline-derived CDR1 and CDR2 are SEHNR and FQNEAQ (reference sequence). Trimming removed 4 bases from V and 5 bases from J, with 11 bases in between. The CDR3 covers 13 residues. The CDR3 here is CASSSSRGETQYF. CDR3 sequence (DNA): TGTGCCAGCAGCTCTAGTCGGGGGGAGACCCAGTACTTC.

V usage is TRBV7-9 and J usage is TRBJ1-3; the D gene is possibly TRBD1 (5 bases). The CDR3 sequence is 16 residues long. Germline V gene lookup returns CDR1 SEHNR and CDR2 FQNEAQ (reference sequence). Trimming removed 5 bases from V and 0 bases from J, with 14 bases in between. The CDR3 loop is CASSPYGASSGNTIYF. The CDR3 DNA reads TGTGCCAGCAGCCCCTATGGGGCTTCCTCTGGAAACACCATATATTTT.

The chain has TRBV7-9 and TRBJ2-1; D is ambiguous. Trimming cost V 7 bases and J 4 bases, with 11 bases left between them. The germline V gene has CDR1 SEHNR and CDR2 FQNEAQ (reference sequence). The CDR3 has 13 residues. CDR3 protein: CASTPLGYNEQFF. In nucleotides, the CDR3 is TGTGCCAGCACCCCCTTAGGGTACAATGAGCAGTTCTTC.